The clone carrying this T cell receptor beta chain was counted once. In the original workflow: Amplified reference gene primers provided the basis for estimating nucleated cell counts. Using immunoSEQ multiplex PCR, the repertoire was profiled, and TCRdb retains in-frame clones only, with some absent. V, J and clone size are taken as reported in that table, and D and trimming were inferred from the DNA itself. Here the sample spans 150,000 or so clones, 70% to 90% being singletons. The data were obtained in a study of blood T cell repertoires in COVID-19. Study as a whole: Sites across the United States, Italy and Spain contributed samples from acute and convalescent COVID-19. In each case, the material was cDNA or gDNA derived from T cells, B-cell-depleted T cells, or PBMCs.

Germline V lookup: CDR1 LGHNA, CDR2 YSLEER. The CDR3 consists of 16 residues. J was trimmed by 5 bases and V by 0 bases; bases with no gene match: 6. The V and J genes are TRBV4-3 and TRBJ2-7, with 11 bases fitting TRBD1. This TCR was sampled from a man in his 60s who had recovered from COVID-19. Material: peripheral blood. The CDR3 loop reads CASSQDPDRGLNEQYF. DNA for the CDR3: TGCGCCAGCAGCCAAGATCCGGACAGGGGGCTCAACGAGCAGTACTTC.